These 12 T cell receptor beta chains came from one sample sequenced in a study of beta chain features in type 1 diabetes. The antigens these receptors bind are not known. Broader study findings: Among patients with Type 1 diabetes, TCRB CDR3s were moderately but significantly shorter in every one of the four CD4+ subsets.

All of the isolated RNA was reverse transcribed, so expressed TCRB transcripts were sequenced. Clones were read by immunoSEQ multiplex PCR, and TCRdb kept only the in-frame ones, dropping some. The data hold 300,000 or so clones, with roughly 9% observed a single time. The sequencing sample was made of central memory CD4+ T cells from blood. Receptors were obtained from a man aged 30-40 years with type 1 diabetes.

This chain links TRBV19 with TRBJ2-7, with D tentatively TRBD1 or TRBD2 (5 bases each). CDR1 is LNHDA and CDR2 is SQIVND in the germline V gene (reference sequence). The CDR3 runs 15 residues. With 0 bases removed from V and 0 bases from J, the gap between germline ends came to 9 bases. The CDR3 protein is CASSIEGDGSYEQYF. In DNA form, the CDR3 reads TGTGCCAGTAGTATAGAAGGGGACGGCTCCTACGAGCAGTACTTC.

This clone occurred a few times. The gene calls are TRBV10-3 and TRBJ1-5; D is unresolved. V was pared by 5 bases and J by 0 bases, with 8 bases between. The CDR3 length is 14 residues. The germline CDR1 and CDR2 sequences are ENHRY and SYGVKD. Written as DNA, the CDR3 is TGTGCCATCAGTTCCGAAGTTAGCAATCAGCCCCAGCATTTT. It codes for CAISSEVSNQPQHF.

The J gene is TRBJ1-2, the V gene TRBV25-1; D ambiguous. The CDR3 covers 11 residues. Germline assignment: CDR1 MGHDK and CDR2 SYGVNS. The V and J ends lost 1 base and 4 bases respectively, with 1 base between them. CDR3 in amino acids: CASSESYGYTF. In nucleotides, the CDR3 is TGTGCCAGCAGTGAATCCTATGGCTACACCTTC.

This clone has more than one count but fewer than ten. The rearrangement joins TRBV9 to TRBJ1-4, with D possibly matching TRBD1 (6 bases). Germline V gene lookup returns CDR1 SGDLS and CDR2 YYNGEE. The CDR3 is made up of 14 amino acids. Trimming took off 0 bases at V and 7 bases at J, with 10 bases between the two ends. CDR3 nucleotides: TGTGCCAGCAGCGTAGCAGGGGAGGGTGAAAAACTGTTTTTT. Its translation: CASSVAGEGEKLFF.

This clone was seen a handful of times. The chain joins TRBV18 to TRBJ2-1, with 7 bases lining up with TRBD2. V was clipped by 6 bases and J by 7 bases; unmatched bases: 12. The CDR3 sequence is 15 residues long. Germline CDR1 and CDR2: KGHSH and LQKENI. CDR3: CASSDFPASGNEQFF. CDR3 nucleotides: TGTGCCAGCTCGGATTTCCCGGCTAGCGGTAATGAGCAGTTCTTC.

This clone was counted between two and nine times. The rearrangement uses TRBV27 and TRBJ2-1, with D perhaps TRBD1 (5 bases). CDR1 is MNHEY and CDR2 is SMNVEV in the germline V gene (reference sequence). Deletions cut 3 bases from V and 1 base from J, with 10 bases between. The CDR3 loop spans 15 amino acids. CDR3 coding DNA: TGTGCCAGCAGTTTTCAGGGTGGGTCCTACAATGAGCAGTTCTTC. It translates to CASSFQGGSYNEQFF.

The CDR3 DNA reads TGTGCCAGCAGTCGAGACCCGGCCTCCTACAATGAGCAGTTCTTC. It translates to CASSRDPASYNEQFF. The chain joins TRBV6-6 to TRBJ2-1; unclear D gene. The CDR3 runs to 15 residues. V shed 5 bases and J shed 0 bases, with 11 bases lying between them. Germline loops: CDR1 MNHNY, CDR2 SVGAGI (reference sequence).

The table lists this clone with a few counts. The chain recombines TRBV7-2 with TRBJ2-7, with 14 bases matching TRBD2. Per germline, CDR1 SGHTA and CDR2 FQGNSA. V shed 5 bases, J shed 4 bases, and the junction held 7 bases outside the gene matches. The CDR3 is 16 amino acids. DNA for the CDR3: TGTGCCAGCAGCCCCTGGACTAGCGGGGGGCGTTACGAGCAGTACTTC. Protein sequence: CASSPWTSGGRYEQYF.

CDR3 residues: CASSLGTGDTEQFF. DNA of the CDR3: TGTGCCAGCAGCCTCGGGACAGGGGACACTGAGCAGTTCTTC. The chain carries TRBV7-9 and TRBJ2-1, with 10 nucleotides matching TRBD1. V lost 5 bases and J lost 9; bases outside the gene matches: 7. The CDR3 consists of 14 residues. Germline CDR1 is SEHNR and CDR2 is FQNEAQ (reference sequence).

J is TRBJ1-6 and V is TRBV28; D gene unclear. The germline V gene has CDR1 MDHEN and CDR2 SYDVKM. The CDR3 sequence is 15 residues long. The V gene lost 6 bases and the J gene lost 3 bases, with 12 bases spanning the gap. The CDR3 DNA reads as TGTGCCAGCAGCCCAAATGGCATCTATAATTCACCCCTCCACTTT. Its translation is CASSPNGIYNSPLHF.

The chain's CDR3 is CASSPQTGPDYGYTF. In DNA, the CDR3 is TGTGCCAGCAGCCCGCAGACAGGGCCGGACTATGGCTACACCTTC. The V gene is TRBV7-2, the J gene TRBJ1-2, with TRBD1 identical over 7 bases. The germline V gene has CDR1 SGHTA and CDR2 FQGNSA. The CDR3 is made up of 15 amino acids. V was pared by 5 bases and J by 3 bases, with 9 bases of the junction left unmatched.

This clone was detected a few times. This chain links TRBV5-6 with TRBJ2-7, with 9 positions matching TRBD1. Germline CDR1 SGHDT, CDR2 YYEEEE. This CDR3 has 14 residues. Germline trimming cut 4 bases from V and 5 bases from J; bases unmatched to any gene: 7. DNA of the CDR3: TGTGCCAGCAGCCCCATGGACAGGGGCCACGAGCAGTACTTC. Encoded protein: CASSPMDRGHEQYF.